Shown below are 26 T cell receptor beta chains from a single sample sequenced in a study of CD8+ T cells in alopecia areata. Noted treatment: oral pan-JAK inhibitor, 5-10 mg twice daily. Following RNA extraction, reverse transcription yielded cDNA that acted as the sequencing template. The repertoire was sequenced with immunoSEQ multiplex PCR; TCRdb's copy has only in-frame clones and lacks some. The sample includes some 110,000 clones, around 50% seen only once; the top ten take 9% to 15%. Sequenced here: CD8+ T cells sorted from blood, sampled at week 24, from a patient treated with tofacitinib. These receptors were obtained from a human donor with alopecia areata.

The chain employs TRBV25-1 and TRBJ2-1; the match to TRBD1 covers 9 bases. The CDR3 runs 18 residues. The germline V gene encodes CDR1 MGHDK and CDR2 SYGVNS. V shed 5 bases and J 0 bases; nucleotides not matched to a gene: 11. CDR3 nucleotides: TGTGCCAGCAGTACTCGGGACAGGGCATCGAGCTCCTACAATGAGCAGTTCTTC. Protein product: CASSTRDRASSSYNEQFF. Drawing the rest from reference TRBV25-1 and TRBJ2-1, the complete variable domain is EADIYQTPRYLVIGTGKKITLECSQTMGHDKMYWYQQDPGMELHLIHYSYGVNSTEKGDLSSESTVSRIRTEHFPLTLESARPSHTSQYLCASSTRDRASSSYNEQFFGPGTRLTVL.

The rearrangement joins TRBV7-2 to TRBJ2-3, with 9 bases lining up with TRBD2. This CDR3 is built from 14 residues. Germline lookup yields CDR1 SGHTA and CDR2 FQGNSA. V was clipped by 4 bases and J by 7 bases; unmatched bases: 6. CDR3 residues: CASSSAGGGYTQYF. For the CDR3, the DNA is TGTGCCAGCAGCTCCGCGGGGGGGGGATATACGCAGTATTTT.

As to this clone: One junction end disagrees with the germline gene, perhaps due to a read error. The V and J genes are TRBV5-1 and TRBJ2-7; 10 bases fit TRBD1. The CDR3 is 16 residues long. Germline values: CDR1 SGHRS, CDR2 YFSETQ. In DNA form, the CDR3 reads TGCGCCAGCAGCGCGGCCCGGGACAGGGGATCCTTCGAGCAGTACTTC. Translating gives CASSAARDRGSFEQYF.

This clone has a handful of counts. The rearrangement links TRBV30 to TRBJ1-5; D is ambiguous. CDR1 and CDR2 from the germline V gene are GTSNPN and SVGIG (reference sequence). V was clipped by 2 bases and J by 3 bases, with 8 bases between them. The CDR3 is 13 residues long. CDR3 in amino acids: CAWSRQNNQPQHF. CDR3 DNA sequence: TGTGCCTGGAGTCGGCAGAACAATCAGCCCCAGCATTTT.

The chain combines TRBV9 with TRBJ2-7, with 7 nucleotides matching TRBD1. This CDR3 has 14 amino acids. The ends lost 3 bases at V and 1 base at J; junction bases unmatched: 4. CDR1 is SGDLS, CDR2 YYNGEE, per germline. This chain's CDR3 is CASSAWDRSYEQYF. In DNA form, the CDR3 reads TGTGCCAGCAGCGCCTGGGACAGATCCTACGAGCAGTACTTC.

In its sample, this clone was seen a few times. The rearrangement uses TRBV7-9 and TRBJ1-2; maybe TRBD1 (6 bases). With 3 bases removed from V and 4 bases from J, the gap between germline ends came to 12 bases. The CDR3 spans 14 residues. CDR1 and CDR2 (germline): SEHNR, FQNEAQ (reference sequence). Here the CDR3 DNA reads TGTGCCAGCAGCTTCGCCAGGGGAACCTATGGCTACACCTTC. Protein sequence: CASSFARGTYGYTF.

V and J are TRBV10-3 and TRBJ2-3; D is unclear. The CDR3 covers 11 residues. The V end was cut by 3 bases, the J end by 3 bases, with 1 base between. The germline CDR1 and CDR2 sequences are ENHRY and SYGVKD. The CDR3 region is CAISETDTQYF. In nucleotides, the CDR3 is TGTGCCATCAGTGAAACAGATACGCAGTATTTT.

The V and J genes are TRBV19 and TRBJ1-5; TRBD1 might be the D (5 bases). The length of the CDR3 is 14 residues. Between the trimmed V and J ends, which lost 7 bases and 5 bases, there was a span of 15 bases. CDR1 is LNHDA and CDR2 is SQIVND in the germline V gene (reference sequence). The CDR3 DNA reads as TGTGCCAGTATCGCGCTTGGGGGGGATCAGCCCCAGCATTTT. As protein: CASIALGGDQPQHF.

The chain joins TRBV30 to TRBJ1-2; D gene ambiguous. Germline-derived CDR1 and CDR2 are GTSNPN and SVGIG (reference sequence). The V gene lost 6 bases and the J gene lost 4 bases, with 12 bases spanning the gap. The CDR3 runs 12 residues. CDR3 in DNA: TGTGCCTGCTTCGGGTGTTCCTATGGCTACACCTTC. As protein: CACFGCSYGYTF.

This clone has only a few counts. The gene calls are TRBV13 and TRBJ2-5, with D hard to call. Germline CDR1 reads PRHDT; CDR2 reads FYEKMQ (reference sequence). V was clipped by 3 bases and J by 2 bases, with 7 bases between them. The CDR3 is 13 residues long. The CDR3 is CASSFGQQETQYF. DNA of the CDR3: TGTGCCAGCAGCTTCGGCCAGCAAGAGACCCAGTACTTC.

Notes on this clone: At one boundary the junction diverges from the germline segment, which might be a read error. The rearrangement uses TRBV29-1 and TRBJ2-4; 8 positions agree with TRBD1. The germline gives CDR1 SQVTM, CDR2 ANQGSEA. The CDR3 runs to 16 residues. The CDR3 is CSVVIDRAGGRTGLLF. CDR3 coding DNA: TGCAGCGTTGTCATTGATAGGGCAGGGGGCCGCACTGGCCTTTTATTC.

V and J are TRBV30 and TRBJ1-1, with 7 bases that match TRBD1. The CDR3 runs to 14 residues. V was pared by 1 base and J by 1 base, with 3 bases of the junction left unmatched. Germline loops: CDR1 GTSNPN, CDR2 SVGIG (reference sequence). The CDR3 sequence: CAWSGDSGNTEAFF. CDR3 in DNA: TGTGCCTGGAGTGGGGACAGTGGGAACACTGAAGCTTTCTTT. The full variable domain, completed using reference TRBV30 and TRBJ1-1, is SQTIHQWPATLVQPVGSPLSLECTVEGTSNPNLYWYRQAAGRGLQLLFYSVGIGQISSEVPQNLSASRPQDRQFILSSKKLLLSDSGFYLCAWSGDSGNTEAFFGQGTRLTVV.

V is TRBV30 and J is TRBJ1-6, with D tentatively TRBD1 (5 bases). Germline CDR1 GTSNPN, CDR2 SVGIG (reference sequence). V shed 1 base and J shed 4 bases, with 20 bases lying between them. The CDR3 extends over 18 amino acids. This CDR3 reads CAWSAYSTGVWYNSPLHF. The CDR3 DNA reads TGTGCCTGGAGTGCGTACTCTACGGGGGTCTGGTATAATTCACCCCTCCACTTT. The whole variable domain, filled in from reference TRBV30 and TRBJ1-6, reads SQTIHQWPATLVQPVGSPLSLECTVEGTSNPNLYWYRQAAGRGLQLLFYSVGIGQISSEVPQNLSASRPQDRQFILSSKKLLLSDSGFYLCAWSAYSTGVWYNSPLHFGNGTRLTVT.

Worth noting for this clone: At the DNA level, this CDR3 is encoded by other sequences in the same sample as well. The chain joins TRBV30 to TRBJ2-2; D not certain. CDR1 and CDR2 from the germline V gene are GTSNPN and SVGIG (reference sequence). This CDR3 has 13 amino acids. Trimming pared 0 bases from V and 4 bases from J, leaving 6 bases between. The CDR3 protein is CAWSVGRTGELFF. CDR3 sequence (DNA): TGTGCCTGGAGTGTAGGCCGCACCGGGGAGCTGTTTTTT.

The gene calls are TRBV6-5 and TRBJ1-1; D perhaps matches TRBD1 (5 bases). This CDR3 has 14 amino acids. V lost 5 bases and J 6 bases, leaving 16 bases between the germline ends. Germline CDR1 and CDR2: MNHEY and SVGAGI. CDR3 in DNA: TGTGCCAGCAGTCTCCCTGGGAGAGGGGCTGAAGCTTTCTTT. It translates to CASSLPGRGAEAFF.

There are a few counts of this clone. V and J are TRBV2 and TRBJ1-4; unclear D gene. Trimming shortened V by 8 bases and J by 6 bases, and 10 bases separated the two germline ends. The CDR3 consists of 12 residues. Germline lookup yields CDR1 SNHLY and CDR2 FYNNEI. CDR3 sequence: CASGGADEKLFF. The CDR3 DNA reads as TGTGCCAGCGGAGGCGCAGATGAAAAACTGTTTTTT.

V and J are TRBV7-8 and TRBJ2-5; 12 nucleotides agree with TRBD2. Germline V gives CDR1 SGHVS, CDR2 FQNEAQ. The CDR3 runs 15 residues. The trim removed 8 bases at V and 0 bases at J, leaving 4 bases unmatched. The DNA of the CDR3 is TGTGCCAGCGATCTAGCGGGGGGGTACCAAGAGACCCAGTACTTC. It specifies CASDLAGGYQETQYF.

The chain is built from TRBV13 and TRBJ1-2; 9 bases are shared with TRBD1. The V and J ends lost 5 bases and 3 bases, in that order; junction bases with no gene match: 7. The CDR3 has 15 residues. Germline CDR1 PRHDT, CDR2 FYEKMQ (reference sequence). CDR3 nucleotides: TGTGCCAGCAGCCTTTGGGACAGGGACGACTATGGCTACACCTTC. Protein sequence: CASSLWDRDDYGYTF.

The V gene is TRBV2, the J gene TRBJ2-3; a possible D gene is TRBD2 (7 bases). Trimming cost V 0 bases and J 5 bases, with 15 bases left between them. Looked up from germline, CDR1 is SNHLY and CDR2 is FYNNEI. CDR3 length equals 16 residues. The CDR3 loop is CASSEAGGVSEDTQYF. In DNA, the CDR3 is TGTGCCAGCAGTGAAGCAGGGGGGGTATCTGAAGATACGCAGTATTTT.

With respect to this clone: This sample also contains other DNA sequences that code for the same CDR3. The V call is TRBV13, the J call TRBJ1-5; no definite D call. This CDR3 region has 13 residues. The V end was cut by 5 bases, the J end by 2 bases, with 7 bases between. Germline CDR1 PRHDT, CDR2 FYEKMQ (reference sequence). The CDR3 coding sequence is TGTGCCAGCAGCCATGAAGGCAATCAGCCCCAGCATTTT. Protein product: CASSHEGNQPQHF. Filled out from reference TRBV13 and TRBJ1-5, the complete variable domain reads AAGVIQSPRHLIKEKRETATLKCYPIPRHDTVYWYQQGPGQDPQFLISFYEKMQSDKGSIPDRFSAQQFSDYHSELNMSSLELGDSALYFCASSHEGNQPQHFGDGTRLSIL.

This clone was detected only a few times. CDR3 sequence reads: CSVEQQNSYEQYF. DNA of the CDR3: TGCAGCGTTGAGCAACAGAACTCCTACGAGCAGTACTTC. This chain uses TRBV29-1 with TRBJ2-7; no clear D. Germline CDR1 SQVTM, CDR2 ANQGSEA. This CDR3 contains 13 residues. Trimming left V 3 bases short and J 0 bases short, with 9 bases between.

V is TRBV30 and J is TRBJ1-4, with a weak D call TRBD1 (5 bases). The CDR3 is 17 amino acids. CDR1 GTSNPN and CDR2 SVGIG come from the germline V gene (reference sequence). The V gene lost 0 bases and the J gene lost 0 bases, with 14 bases spanning the gap. The CDR3 coding sequence is TGTGCCTGGAGTGTTGACAGAAGACTAACAACTAATGAAAAACTGTTTTTT. Amino acids: CAWSVDRRLTTNEKLFF.

This rearrangement joins TRBV5-1 to TRBJ2-1; no reliable D call. This CDR3 contains 15 residues. The V end was cut by 6 bases, the J end by 0 bases, with 13 bases between. Looked up from germline, CDR1 is SGHRS and CDR2 is YFSETQ. The CDR3 DNA reads as TGCGCCAGCACTCCGGACGGCGCCTCCTACAATGAGCAGTTCTTC. Protein product: CASTPDGASYNEQFF.

The chain is built from TRBV13 and TRBJ2-3; D not certain. The V gene lost 3 bases and the J gene lost 4 bases, with 5 bases spanning the gap. CDR3 size: 12 residues. The V gene's germline CDR1 is PRHDT and CDR2 FYEKMQ (reference sequence). The CDR3 bases are TGTGCCAGCAGCTTCAGATCAGATACGCAGTATTTT. Protein product: CASSFRSDTQYF.

This rearrangement joins TRBV5-6 to TRBJ2-3, with D possibly called TRBD1 or TRBD2 (5 bases each). Germline V CDR1 and CDR2: SGHDT, YYEEEE. This CDR3 is 17 amino acids long. Trimming took 4 bases from V and 3 from J, leaving 21 bases between them. CDR3 DNA: TGTGCCAGCAGCGATGTAATAGGGGACGGCTTTACAGATACGCAGTATTTT. It specifies CASSDVIGDGFTDTQYF. The entire variable domain, with the rest obtained from reference TRBV5-6 and TRBJ2-3, is as follows: DAGVTQSPTHLIKTRGQQVTLRCSPKSGHDTVSWYQQALGQGPQFIFQYYEEEERQRGNFPDRFSGHQFPNYSSELNVNALLLGDSALYLCASSDVIGDGFTDTQYFGPGTRLTVL.

In this sample, this clone turned up a few times. The chain has TRBV6-6 and TRBJ2-5; a possible D gene is TRBD2 (6 bases). Germline V gene data show CDR1 as MNHNY and CDR2 as SVGAGI (reference sequence). This CDR3 is 14 amino acids long. V lost 1 base to trimming and J lost 5 bases, with 11 bases between them. DNA for the CDR3: TGTGCCAGCAGTTACTGGGGGGATGCGGAGACCCAGTACTTC. Its translation: CASSYWGDAETQYF.